The rows below give T cell receptor beta chains drawn from one sample of a study of T cell repertoires in cytomegalovirus infection. Using its own MiXCR run on the reads, TCRdb lists one record per CDR3 protein. The data show about 920,000 distinct CDR3 sequences, with roughly 31% seen just once and about an eighth held by the top ten. For these TCRs, the target antigens are not known. The sample was cultured CD8+ T cells from PBMCs, taken from culture after CMV antigen stimulation. The receptors were sampled from a human donor in good health (CMV status not recorded). Some clones in this sample may be carry-over from other donors' samples. Each CDR3 is given with its conserved first and last residue. D genes are given only for firm matches. Expanded clones get a size class; other rows say once, few or many, or leave the size out.

>TRBJ2-1|few|-|TRBV27
CASSGRTNEQFF
TGTGCCAGCAGTGGTCGGACTAATGAGCAGTTCTTC
>TRBJ2-1|few|TRBD1|TRBV25-1
CASSVDRGQNNEQFF
TGTGCCAGCAGTGTAGACAGGGGCCAGAACAATGAGCAGTTCTTC
>TRBJ2-1|-|-|TRBV7-2
CASSLTLAGEQFF
TGTGCCAGCAGCTTAACCTTGGCAGGGGAGCAGTTCTTC
>TRBJ2-2|-|TRBD2|TRBV2
CASSLFGTSGGGNTGELFF
TGTGCCAGCAGTCTCTTCGGGACTAGCGGGGGGGGTAACACCGGGGAGCTGTTTTTT
>TRBJ2-3|-|TRBD2|TRBV7-9
CASSLLAGGTVGTDTQYF
TGTGCCAGCAGCTTACTAGCGGGGGGAACGGTAGGCACAGATACGCAGTATTTT
>TRBJ2-3|-|-|TRBV12-3/TRBV12-4
CASRGLFSDMQYF
TGTGCCAGCAGGGGGTTGTTCTCGGATATGCAGTATTTT
>TRBJ2-5|many|-|TRBV6-6
CASSYPESGETQYF
TGTGCCAGCAGTTACCCTGAAAGTGGGGAGACCCAGTACTTC
>TRBJ2-5|-|-|TRBV7-3
CASSLLIADRRDETQYF
TGTGCCAGCAGCCTACTTATTGCAGACAGGAGGGACGAGACCCAGTACTTC
>TRBJ1-5|-|-|TRBV19
CASSIRANQPQHF
TGTGCCAGTAGTATTCGGGCTAATCAGCCCCAGCATTTT
>TRBJ2-1|-|-|TRBV6-6
CASSYSSVASYNEQFF
TGTGCCAGCAGTTACTCGAGTGTAGCCTCCTACAATGAGCAGTTCTTC
>TRBJ2-3|few|TRBD2|TRBV7-9
CASSAPGLGVWGTDTQYF
TGTGCCAGCAGCGCGCCGGGACTAGGAGTATGGGGCACAGATACGCAGTATTTT
>TRBJ2-7|once|TRBD1|TRBV7-9
CASSLRDREPEQYF
TGTGCCAGCAGCCTCCGGGACAGGGAACCCGAGCAGTACTTC
>TRBJ2-3|-|TRBD1|TRBV27
CASSLGQASTDTQCF
TGTGCCAGCAGTTTAGGACAGGCAAGCACAGATACGCAGTGTTTT
>TRBJ1-5|-|-|TRBV20-1
CSARDLRTNYNQPQHF
TGCAGTGCTAGAGATTTGAGGACAAATTATAATCAGCCCCAGCATTTT
>TRBJ2-5|few|-|TRBV4-2
CASSQGTLAYF
TGTGCCAGCAGCCAAGGCACTCTAGCGTACTTC
>TRBJ2-3|few|TRBD2|TRBV12-3/TRBV12-4
CASSSTSGGARTDTQYF
TGTGCCAGCAGTTCGACTAGCGGGGGGGCCAGGACAGATACGCAGTATTTT
>TRBJ1-4|-|-|TRBV6-6
CASSYGMQGLNEKLFF
TGTGCCAGCAGTTACGGGATGCAGGGACTTAATGAAAAACTGTTTTTT
>TRBJ1-2|-|-|TRBV29-1
CSVRTEFYYGYTF
TGCAGCGTCAGGACAGAATTCTACTATGGCTACACCTTC
>TRBJ2-7|many|TRBD1|TRBV7-9
CASSLTTGDYEQYF
TGTGCCAGCAGCTTAACAACAGGGGACTACGAGCAGTACTTC
>TRBJ2-1|-|-|TRBV27
CASSLSRSGTDNEQFF
TGTGCCAGCAGTTTATCCCGGTCCGGGACCGACAATGAGCAGTTCTTC
>TRBJ2-1|-|TRBD2|TRBV6-5
CASSYGGGTEQFF
TGTGCCAGCAGTTATGGCGGGGGGACGGAGCAGTTCTTC
>TRBJ2-1|many|TRBD2|TRBV7-2
CASSLDGLAGRNEQFF
TGTGCCAGCAGCTTAGATGGACTAGCGGGGCGGAATGAGCAGTTCTTC
>TRBJ1-5|-|-|TRBV5-6
CASSWGGDSNQPQHF
TGTGCCAGCAGTTGGGGGGGGGATAGCAATCAGCCCCAGCATTTT
>TRBJ1-3|many|-|TRBV7-6
CASSAGAGPGNTIYF
TGTGCCAGCAGCGCAGGGGCGGGACCGGGAAACACCATATATTTT
>TRBJ2-7|-|TRBD2|TRBV20-1
CSATGVWGGSRSYEQYF
TGCAGTGCCACGGGGGTTTGGGGGGGGAGTAGGTCCTACGAGCAGTACTTC
>TRBJ1-3|many|-|TRBV7-2
CASSLETVFSGNTIYF
TGTGCCAGCAGCTTAGAGACTGTCTTCTCTGGAAACACCATATATTTT
>TRBJ2-1|-|TRBD1|TRBV27
CASGTDNSYNEQFF
TGTGCCAGTGGGACAGACAACTCCTACAATGAGCAGTTCTTC
>TRBJ1-2|-|-|TRBV12-5
CASGLEVDGYTF
TGTGCTAGTGGTTTGGAGGTCGATGGCTACACCTTC
>TRBJ1-1|many|-|TRBV6-6
CASRRKGRGDTEAFF
TGTGCCAGCAGAAGGAAAGGGAGAGGGGACACTGAAGCTTTCTTT
>TRBJ1-1|-|-|TRBV7-9
CASSSETNLNTEAFF
TGTGCCAGCAGCTCCGAGACAAATTTGAACACTGAAGCTTTCTTT
>TRBJ1-1|few|TRBD1|TRBV6-6
CASATGRTEAFF
TGTGCCAGCGCGACAGGGCGCACTGAAGCTTTCTTT
>TRBJ2-3|-|TRBD1|TRBV29-1
CSVVDGTGSFVSTDTQYF
TGCAGCGTGGTGGATGGGACAGGGTCCTTTGTGAGCACAGATACGCAGTATTTT
>TRBJ2-4|-|-|TRBV15
CATSRDLGLAKNIQYF
TGTGCCACCAGCAGAGATTTGGGTCTAGCCAAAAACATTCAGTACTTC
>TRBJ1-4|-|-|TRBV20-1
CSASGGTLTKLFF
TGCAGTGCTAGTGGAGGGACCCTCACAAAACTGTTTTTT
>TRBJ2-3|few|-|TRBV6-5
CASSYSLGDTQYF
TGTGCCAGCAGTTATTCTCTCGGGGATACGCAGTATTTT
>TRBJ2-1|few|TRBD2|TRBV15
CATSRDRLKPSGFYNEQFF
TGTGCCACCAGCAGAGACCGTCTCAAACCTAGCGGTTTTTACAATGAGCAGTTCTTC
>TRBJ1-1|-|TRBD1|TRBV6-1
CASSHSAAGGRGTEAFF
TGTGCCAGCAGCCATTCCGCGGCAGGGGGCCGGGGGACTGAAGCTTTCTTT
>TRBJ2-1|-|-|TRBV7-6
CVSSVSKGEQFF
TGTGTCAGCAGCGTCAGTAAGGGTGAGCAGTTCTTC
>TRBJ1-6|-|TRBD1|TRBV7-9
CANSRTTGNDSPLHF
TGTGCCAACAGCAGAACGACAGGGAACGATTCACCCCTCCACTTT
>TRBJ1-2|-|-|TRBV4-1
CASSQGHNDYTF
TGCGCCAGCAGCCAAGGGCACAATGACTACACCTTC
>TRBJ2-7|few|TRBD1|TRBV29-1
CSVKKDRTSYEQYF
TGCAGCGTTAAGAAGGACAGGACCTCCTACGAGCAGTACTTC
>TRBJ2-6|-|TRBD1|TRBV6-5
CASSRIRDRERTSGANVLTF
TGTGCCAGCAGTCGTATACGGGACAGGGAGAGGACCTCTGGGGCCAACGTCCTGACTTTC
>TRBJ1-6|-|-|TRBV19
CATRGPYNSPLHF
TGTGCCACCCGAGGGCCGTATAATTCACCCCTCCACTTT
>TRBJ1-2|many|TRBD1|TRBV27
CASSLSGRGWYGYTF
TGTGCCAGCAGTTTATCGGGCAGGGGGTGGTATGGCTACACCTTC
>TRBJ2-1|-|-|TRBV28
CASSGRHLYNEQFF
TGTGCCAGCAGTGGGAGACACCTCTACAATGAGCAGTTCTTC
>TRBJ1-1|-|-|TRBV19
CASSLSWDLSVAFF
TGTGCCAGTAGTCTAAGTTGGGACCTATCGGTAGCTTTCTTT
>TRBJ1-5|-|-|TRBV6-1
CASSQRVTGFLHQPQHF
TGTGCCAGCAGTCAAAGGGTGACAGGTTTCCTTCATCAGCCCCAGCATTTT
>TRBJ2-5|-|-|TRBV10-3
CAISGSAGETQYF
TGTGCCATCAGTGGTTCGGCGGGGGAGACCCAGTACTTC
>TRBJ2-2|few|-|TRBV12-3/TRBV12-4
CASSLESGRELFF
TGTGCCAGCAGTTTAGAGTCCGGGCGGGAGCTGTTTTTT
>TRBJ2-2|many|TRBD1|TRBV7-8
CASSRGQRNTGELFF
TGTGCCAGCAGTAGGGGACAGAGAAACACCGGGGAGCTGTTTTTT
>TRBJ2-5|few|-|TRBV15
CATSREWEQETQYF
TGTGCCACCAGCAGAGAATGGGAACAAGAGACCCAGTACTTC
>TRBJ1-2|-|-|TRBV15
CATSRDLSYYGYTF
TGTGCCACCAGCAGAGATCTCAGCTACTATGGCTACACCTTC
>TRBJ2-7|-|-|TRBV19
CASSISISYEQYF
TGTGCCAGTAGTATAAGTATTTCCTACGAGCAGTACTTC
>TRBJ2-7|many|TRBD1|TRBV7-2
CASSFSGGAYEQYF
TGTGCCAGCAGCTTCTCAGGGGGCGCTTACGAGCAGTACTTC
>TRBJ2-5|few|TRBD1|TRBV27
CASSTRYRGIQETQYF
TGTGCCAGCAGTACCCGATACAGGGGAATCCAAGAGACCCAGTACTTC
>TRBJ2-5|few|TRBD1|TRBV7-9
CASSLSYRGQETQYF
TGTGCCAGCAGCTTGTCGTACAGGGGACAAGAGACCCAGTACTTC
>TRBJ1-6|-|-|TRBV2
CASSQDLNSPLHF
TGTGCCAGCAGCCAGGACCTCAATTCACCCCTCCACTTT
>TRBJ2-5|many|-|TRBV12-3/TRBV12-4
CASSWDQETQYF
TGTGCCAGCAGTTGGGACCAAGAGACCCAGTACTTC